These T cell receptor beta chains were read from a single sample in a study of blood T cell repertoires in COVID-19. Assay: immunoSEQ multiplex PCR; the TCRdb copy retains only in-frame clones and omits some. The sample records approximately 260,000 clones, about 90% being singletons. Sequenced input: peripheral blood. Receptors were obtained from a woman aged 40 to 50 with acute or convalescent COVID-19. Each CDR3 is given with its conserved first and last residue. A D gene is named only where the DNA matches it firmly. Clone size is not always given. Where it is, it says once, few, many or a class for expanded clones.

j_gene	d_gene	abundance	v_gene	CDR3nt	CDR3aa
TRBJ1-1	TRBD1	NA	TRBV19	TGTGCCAGTAGTATAACTTGGGACAGTGATATGAACACTGAAGCTTTCTTT	CASSITWDSDMNTEAFF
TRBJ1-1	TRBD1	NA	TRBV6-5	TGTGCCAGCAGCCGCACAGGGGGCACTGAAGCTTTCTTT	CASSRTGGTEAFF
TRBJ2-1	TRBD1	NA	TRBV7-2	TGTGCCAGCAGCTTAGGAGGGACAGGACACAATGAGCAGTTCTTC	CASSLGGTGHNEQFF
TRBJ1-2	NA	NA	TRBV18	TGTGCCAGCTCACCAGGGGGCGAGTATGGCTACACCTTC	CASSPGGEYGYTF
TRBJ2-2	TRBD1	NA	TRBV9	TGTGCCAGCAGCCCCCTACAGGGGGCCCCCAACACCGGGGAGCTGTTTTTT	CASSPLQGAPNTGELFF
TRBJ1-1	TRBD1	NA	TRBV28	TGTGCCAGCAGTTTGGGGACAGGTTTGAACACTGAAGCTTTCTTT	CASSLGTGLNTEAFF
TRBJ1-2	TRBD1	NA	TRBV7-8	TGTGCCAGCCTCGCCTGGGTTGGGACAGGCTCCTATGGCTACACCTTC	CASLAWVGTGSYGYTF
TRBJ1-1	NA	NA	TRBV6-1	TGTGCCAGCAGTGAAGGTGGGGCAGGCCGGCCGGACACTGAAGCTTTCTTT	CASSEGGAGRPDTEAFF
TRBJ2-1	TRBD2	NA	TRBV3-1/TRBV3-2	TGTGCCAGCAGCCAAGGAGCGGGGGACGAGCAGTTCTTC	CASSQGAGDEQFF
TRBJ1-3	TRBD1	NA	TRBV2	TGTGCCAGCAGTGGCGAACAGGGGGCCGGAGGAAACACCATATATTTT	CASSGEQGAGGNTIYF
TRBJ2-3	NA	NA	TRBV3-1/TRBV3-2	TGTGCCAGCAGTCGACGAGCGAGCCCTAGCACAGATACGCAGTATTTT	CASSRRASPSTDTQYF
TRBJ1-5	NA	NA	TRBV21-1	TGTGCCCTATATCAGCCCCAGCATTTT	CALYQPQHF
TRBJ2-3	NA	NA	TRBV2	TGTGCCAGCAGTGAATTCGAGGACTTCTCCACAGATACGCAGTATTTT	CASSEFEDFSTDTQYF
TRBJ2-3	TRBD2	NA	TRBV19	TGTGCCAGTTTGGGGGGGGATACGCAGTATTTT	CASLGGDTQYF
TRBJ1-3	TRBD1	NA	TRBV3-1/TRBV3-2	TGTGCCAGCAGCCAAGCGCCGGGACAGCCTCAAGGGACCATATATTTT	CASSQAPGQPQGTIYF
TRBJ1-1	TRBD1	once	TRBV30	TGTGCCTGGAGTGTACTGACAGGGGACACTGAAGCTTTCTTT	CAWSVLTGDTEAFF
TRBJ1-6	TRBD1	NA	TRBV5-1	TGCGCCAGCAGCTTTGACAGGGGAGGTTCACCCCTCCACTTT	CASSFDRGGSPLHF
TRBJ1-5	TRBD1	NA	TRBV18	TGTGCCAGCTCAGTTAGACAGGGGAATCAGCCCCAGCATTTT	CASSVRQGNQPQHF
TRBJ1-2	NA	NA	TRBV9	TGTGCCAGCAGCGGGGGCTCGGGCAATGGCTACACCTTC	CASSGGSGNGYTF
TRBJ1-5	NA	NA	TRBV10-3	TGTGCCATCAGCGAAACGGGGAATCAGCCCCAGCATTTT	CAISETGNQPQHF
TRBJ1-1	TRBD1	NA	TRBV2	TGTGCCAGCACCCAGGGGGCCACTGAAGCTTTCTTT	CASTQGATEAFF
TRBJ1-2	TRBD1	NA	TRBV10-2	TGCGCCAGTAGAACCACGGACAGGGGGCCTGGTGGCTACACCTTC	CASRTTDRGPGGYTF
TRBJ1-2	NA	NA	TRBV29-1	TGCAGCGTTGACAGGGGAAACTATGGCTACACCTTC	CSVDRGNYGYTF
TRBJ1-2	TRBD1	NA	TRBV3-1/TRBV3-2	TGTGCCAGCAGCCGGGACAGGACCTATGGCTACACCTTC	CASSRDRTYGYTF
TRBJ1-5	NA	NA	TRBV9	TGTGCCAGCAGTCAGGACAGCTATCAGCCCCAGCATTTT	CASSQDSYQPQHF
TRBJ1-1	NA	NA	TRBV11-2	TGTGCCAGCAGCTTAGGTCTAAACACTGAAGCTTTCTTT	CASSLGLNTEAFF
TRBJ1-2	TRBD1	NA	TRBV19	TGTGCCAGTAGTACGATAGGACAGGCGGGTCGATGGCATGGCTACACCTTC	CASSTIGQAGRWHGYTF
TRBJ1-2	TRBD1	NA	TRBV25-1	TGTGCCAGCAGTGAAGGGACAGGCCGATACACCTTC	CASSEGTGRYTF
TRBJ1-4	NA	NA	TRBV6-5	TGTGCCAGCAGCTTTTTGACTGGTAATGAAAAACTGTTTTTT	CASSFLTGNEKLFF
TRBJ1-1	TRBD1	once	TRBV30	TGTGCCTGGAGTGTAGACAGGGGGCGCGGACTCCGGCCTCAGAACACTGAAGCTTTCTTT	CAWSVDRGRGLRPQNTEAFF
TRBJ2-6	NA	NA	TRBV7-3	TGTGCCAGCAGCATGAGGAGGGCTTCTGGGGCCAACGTCCTGACTTTC	CASSMRRASGANVLTF